The sequence of this T cell receptor (beta chain) was determined in a study of vaccination effects on CD4 cells after COVID-19. ViraFEST expansion of antigen-specific CD4+ T cells with viral peptide pools preceded sequencing. It was after around eleven days of culture that CD4+ T cells were isolated. Testing of the vaccine recipients showed negative nucleocapsid antibodies and no prior SARS-CoV-2 infection. Germline values: CDR1 SGHTA, CDR2 FQGNSA. This CDR3 region has 13 residues. The V and J ends lost 7 bases and 12 bases, in that order; junction bases with no gene match: 7. TCRdb's copy holds only in-frame clones and misses some; the assay was immunoSEQ multiplex PCR. The sample lists around 28,000 clones, under 85% seen once, with roughly 30% in the top ten. On this clone itself: Its matching antigen is unknown.

The chain combines TRBV7-2 with TRBJ1-6; 9 bases are a match to TRBD1. The sequence was obtained from a human donor who received a COVID-19 vaccine. The sample consisted of CD4+ T cells from PBMCs cultured with SARS-CoV-2 spike peptides, taken before COVID-19 vaccination. The DNA of the CDR3 is TGTGCCAGCAACCGGGACAGGGAGTTACCCCTCCACTTT. It codes for CASNRDRELPLHF.